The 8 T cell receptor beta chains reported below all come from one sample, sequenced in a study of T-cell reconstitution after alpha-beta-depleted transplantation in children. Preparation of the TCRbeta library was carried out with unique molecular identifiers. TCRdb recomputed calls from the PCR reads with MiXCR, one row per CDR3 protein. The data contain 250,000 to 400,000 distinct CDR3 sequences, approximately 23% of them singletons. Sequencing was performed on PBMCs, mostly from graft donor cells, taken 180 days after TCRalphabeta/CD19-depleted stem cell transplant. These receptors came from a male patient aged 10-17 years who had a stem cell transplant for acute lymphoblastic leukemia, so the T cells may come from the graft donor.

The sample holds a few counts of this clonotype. The CDR3 loop is CATSRDRVGANTIYF. The CDR3 bases are TGTGCCACCAGCAGAGATCGTGTCGGTGCAAACACCATATATTTT. The chain is built from TRBV15 and TRBJ1-3; D is ambiguous. This CDR3 spans 15 amino acids. Trimming removed 0 bases at V and 6 bases at J, with 12 bases between. CDR1 and CDR2 from the germline V gene are LNHNV and YYDKDF (reference sequence). Together with reference TRBV15 and TRBJ1-3, the CDR3 gives the full variable domain: DAMVIQNPRYQVTQFGKPVTLSCSQTLNHNVMYWYQQKSSQAPKLLFHYYDKDFNNEADTPDNFQSRRPNTSFCFLDIRSPGLGDTAMYLCATSRDRVGANTIYFGEGSWLTVV.

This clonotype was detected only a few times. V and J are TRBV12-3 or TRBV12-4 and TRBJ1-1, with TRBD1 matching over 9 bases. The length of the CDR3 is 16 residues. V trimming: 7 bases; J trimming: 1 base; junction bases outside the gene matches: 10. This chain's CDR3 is CASTQGQGLRNTEAFF. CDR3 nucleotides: TGTGCCAGCACCCAGGGACAGGGACTACGGAACACTGAAGCTTTCTTT.

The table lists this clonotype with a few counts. Written as DNA, the CDR3 is TGCAGTGCTAGAACCCGGGGCCTAAACACCGGGGAGCTGTTTTTT. Amino acids: CSARTRGLNTGELFF. The chain has TRBV20-1 and TRBJ2-2; D may match TRBD1 or TRBD2 (5 bases each). The germline CDR1 and CDR2 sequences are DFQATT and SNEGSKA (reference sequence). The CDR3 contains 15 residues. V was trimmed by 2 bases and J by 2 bases, leaving 12 bases between them.

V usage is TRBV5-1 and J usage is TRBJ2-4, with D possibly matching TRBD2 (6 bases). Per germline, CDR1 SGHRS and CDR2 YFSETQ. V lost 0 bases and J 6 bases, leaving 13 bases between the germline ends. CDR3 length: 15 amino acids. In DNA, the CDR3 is TGCGCCAGCAGCTTGGACGGGAGAACGGTAAACATTCAGTACTTC. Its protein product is CASSLDGRTVNIQYF.

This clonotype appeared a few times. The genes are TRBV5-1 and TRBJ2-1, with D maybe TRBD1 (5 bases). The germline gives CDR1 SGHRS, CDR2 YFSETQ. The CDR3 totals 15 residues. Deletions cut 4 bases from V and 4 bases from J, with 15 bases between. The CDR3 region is CASSPDRYGYNEQFF. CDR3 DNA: TGCGCCAGCAGCCCCGACAGATACGGGTACAATGAGCAGTTCTTC.

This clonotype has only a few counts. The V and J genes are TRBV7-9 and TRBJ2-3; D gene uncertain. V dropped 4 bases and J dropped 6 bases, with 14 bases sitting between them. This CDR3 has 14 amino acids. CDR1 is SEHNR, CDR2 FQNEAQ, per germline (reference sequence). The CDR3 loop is CASSSTDPTDTQYF. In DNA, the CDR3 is TGTGCCAGCAGCTCGACGGACCCCACGGATACGCAGTATTTT.

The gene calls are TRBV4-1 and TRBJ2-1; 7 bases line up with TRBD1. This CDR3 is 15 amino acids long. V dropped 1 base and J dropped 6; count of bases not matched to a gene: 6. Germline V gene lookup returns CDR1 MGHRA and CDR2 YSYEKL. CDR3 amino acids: CASSQGQGRANEQFF. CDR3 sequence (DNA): TGCGCCAGCAGCCAAGGACAGGGAAGGGCCAATGAGCAGTTCTTC.

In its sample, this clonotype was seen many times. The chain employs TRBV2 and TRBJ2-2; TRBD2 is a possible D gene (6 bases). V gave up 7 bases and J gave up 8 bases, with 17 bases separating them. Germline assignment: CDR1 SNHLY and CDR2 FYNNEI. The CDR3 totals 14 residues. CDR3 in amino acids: CASIRAGEGGELFF. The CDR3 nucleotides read TGTGCCAGCATTAGAGCGGGCGAGGGAGGGGAGCTGTTTTTT. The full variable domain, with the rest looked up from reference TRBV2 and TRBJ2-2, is EPEVTQTPSHQVTQMGQEVILRCVPISNHLYFYWYRQILGQKVEFLVSFYNNEISEKSEIFDDQFSVERPDGSNFTLKIRSTKLEDSAMYFCASIRAGEGGELFFGEGSRLTVL.